The entry below gives a single T cell receptor beta chain sequence along with its context. Its antigen is not known. At one end the junction does not follow the germline gene, possibly because of a read error. Additional DNA sequences in this sample encode the identical CDR3. The sample belongs to a study of cytomegalovirus exposure and HLA in healthy donors. Study in general: Among around 180 million T cells, an earlier analysis found around 100 million unique TCR beta sequences.

Whereas donors were nominally healthy upon sampling, unrecorded immune exposures were probable. Use of 60 Vbeta and 13 Jbeta primers characterized the PCR. Produced via immunoSEQ multiplex PCR; TCRdb's table is partial and in-frame only. The sample lists about 130,000 clones, 80% seen once, with 3% to 3.5% in the top ten. Study results and caveats: The investigators catalogued about 170 TCR beta chains as cytomegalovirus-associated. With high specificity and sensitivity, the classifier reportedly diagnosed cytomegalovirus status.

Germline CDR1 and CDR2: SGHAT and FQNNGV. The CDR3 length is 15 residues. Material for sequencing was PBMCs. The rearrangement joins TRBV11-2 to TRBJ2-7, with TRBD1 matching over 9 bases. This sequence originates from a male donor in good health and CMV-seronegative. The CDR3 nucleotides are TGTGCCAGCAGCTTAGCACAGGGGGCAACCTACGAGCAGTACTTT. Protein: CASSLAQGATYEQYF.